The sequence of this T cell receptor beta chain was determined in a study of T cell responses to AZD1222 COVID-19 vaccine. Study-level results: Repertoires were obtained solely post-peak T cell response. Only 6 or 7 AZD1222 recipients tested seropositive at baseline.

Some clones are missing from TCRdb's copy, which holds only in-frame ones; the method was immunoSEQ multiplex PCR. The table lists some 150,000 clones, roughly 91% of them singletons. Worth noting for this clone: Its antigen is unknown.

The V end was cut by 6 bases, the J end by 3 bases, with 12 bases between. There are 14 residues in the CDR3. From germline, CDR1 is SGHVS and CDR2 FQNEAQ. The J gene is TRBJ1-5, the V gene TRBV7-8; D is perhaps TRBD1 (5 bases). This TCR came from an adult in good health. The sample in question was peripheral blood, obtained on day 0 of AZD1222 vaccination. Written as DNA, the CDR3 is TGTGCCAGCAGGTTCGACAGCCTCAATCAGCCCCAGCATTTT. Protein: CASRFDSLNQPQHF. Supplemented by reference TRBV7-8 and TRBJ1-5, the full variable domain reads GAGVSQSPRYKVAKRGQDVALRCDPISGHVSLFWYQQALGQGPEFLTYFQNEAQLDKSGLPSDRFFAERPEGSVSTLKIQRTQQEDSAVYLCASRFDSLNQPQHFGDGTRLSIL.